The 19 T cell receptor beta chains below were found in one sample sequenced in a study of CD8 T cells in Susac syndrome. The RNA, roughly 0.45 to 1 ug, was put through reverse transcription using random hexamers. TCRdb processed the immunoSEQ multiplex PCR reads anew with MiXCR; each CDR3 protein has one entry. In the table there are over 95,000 distinct CDR3 sequences, around 90% of which are singletons. The sample comprised CD4+ T cells from PBMCs. The receptors shown here come from a human donor in good health.

The genes are TRBV27 and TRBJ1-5; the D gene is possibly TRBD1 (6 bases). Trimming cost V 5 bases and J 3 bases, with 11 bases left between them. Germline lookup yields CDR1 MNHEY and CDR2 SMNVEV (reference sequence). CDR3 length: 14 residues. This CDR3 reads CASSQNRANQPQHF. The CDR3 DNA reads as TGTGCCAGCAGTCAGAACAGGGCCAATCAGCCCCAGCATTTT.

The rearrangement joins TRBV27 to TRBJ2-3, with 7 bases matching TRBD2. The germline V gene has CDR1 MNHEY and CDR2 SMNVEV (reference sequence). J was trimmed by 3 bases and V by 4 bases; bases with no gene match: 13. The CDR3 spans 17 residues. This CDR3 is CASSSLTTGGGTDTQYF. In DNA form, the CDR3 reads TGTGCCAGCAGTTCCCTGACGACCGGGGGAGGGACAGATACGCAGTATTTT.

The gene calls are TRBV3-1 and TRBJ2-1; TRBD2 matches 9 bases. Germline CDR1 and CDR2: LGHDT and YNNKEL (reference sequence). V trimming: 5 bases; J trimming: 6 bases; junction bases outside the gene matches: 8. The CDR3 covers 15 residues. The CDR3: CASSGGLASPNEQFF. CDR3 in DNA: TGTGCCAGCAGCGGGGGACTAGCAAGCCCCAATGAGCAGTTCTTC.

This rearrangement joins TRBV4-2 to TRBJ1-3; D not certain. V lost 0 bases and J lost 0, with 12 bases in between. There are 17 residues in the CDR3. CDR1 LGHNA and CDR2 YNFKEQ come from the germline V gene. The CDR3 loop reads CASSQDTTRHSGNTIYF. Written as DNA, the CDR3 is TGTGCCAGCAGCCAAGATACAACCCGACACTCTGGAAACACCATATATTTT.

The chain carries TRBV5-4 and TRBJ1-2; perhaps TRBD1 as D (6 bases). Trimming shortened V by 1 base and J by 0 bases, and 7 bases separated the two germline ends. Germline V CDR1 and CDR2: SGHNT, YYREEE (reference sequence). The CDR3 covers 14 residues. The CDR3 DNA reads TGTGCCAGCAGCTTGCAGGGGTCTAACTATGGCTACACCTTC. It encodes CASSLQGSNYGYTF.

V usage is TRBV7-2 and J usage is TRBJ2-3; TRBD2 is a possible D gene (7 bases). Germline CDR1 is SGHTA and CDR2 is FQGNSA. This CDR3 is built from 18 residues. V lost 0 bases to trimming and J lost 0 bases, with 16 bases between them. CDR3 DNA sequence: TGTGCCAGCAGCTTAGCGAGAAGGGGGGGAGGTAGCACAGATACGCAGTATTTT. It codes for CASSLARRGGGSTDTQYF.

DNA of the CDR3: TGCAGTGCTAGGGGACTAGCGGGCCAAGAGACCCAGTACTTC. This translates into CSARGLAGQETQYF. This chain connects TRBV20-1 to TRBJ2-5; TRBD2 matches at 12 bases. The J segment lost 1 base and the V segment lost 3 bases, leaving 0 bases of the junction unmatched. The CDR3 has 14 amino acids. The germline V gene encodes CDR1 DFQATT and CDR2 SNEGSKA (reference sequence).

The chain is built from TRBV6-5 and TRBJ1-2; 10 bases align to TRBD1. The CDR3 runs to 14 residues. V dropped 5 bases and J dropped 6; count of bases not matched to a gene: 6. Germline lookup yields CDR1 MNHEY and CDR2 SVGAGI. CDR3 protein: CASSRQGATDGYTF. The CDR3 DNA reads as TGTGCCAGCAGTCGACAGGGGGCGACTGATGGCTACACCTTC.

The chain joins TRBV20-1 to TRBJ1-1, with 11 bases lining up with TRBD1. The CDR3 sequence is 13 residues long. CDR1 is DFQATT, CDR2 SNEGSKA, per germline (reference sequence). V lost 5 bases and J lost 6; bases outside the gene matches: 5. The CDR3, as DNA: TGCAGTGCTCTTAAGGGACAGGGGGCTGAAGCTTTCTTT. Its translation: CSALKGQGAEAFF.

The chain uses TRBV5-1 and TRBJ2-1; D remains ambiguous. V gave up 4 bases and J gave up 8 bases, with 7 bases separating them. Germline V lookup: CDR1 SGHRS, CDR2 YFSETQ. The CDR3 totals 11 residues. The CDR3: CASSIIDEQFF. In DNA, the CDR3 is TGCGCCAGCAGCATAATTGATGAGCAGTTCTTC.

The V and J genes are TRBV6-6 and TRBJ2-3; no reliable D call. Germline assignment: CDR1 MNHNY and CDR2 SVGAGI (reference sequence). V lost 4 bases and J 3 bases, leaving 14 bases between the germline ends. The CDR3 length is 15 residues. Written as DNA, the CDR3 is TGTGCCAGCAGTTTCTCGGTCGAACGGACAGATACGCAGTATTTT. It encodes CASSFSVERTDTQYF.

The chain employs TRBV11-2 and TRBJ1-2; a weak D match, TRBD1 (5 bases). This CDR3 has 13 amino acids. The germline V gene encodes CDR1 SGHAT and CDR2 FQNNGV. V was trimmed by 3 bases and J by 4 bases, leaving 9 bases between them. The CDR3 region is CASSLGGVYGYTF. CDR3 sequence (DNA): TGTGCCAGCAGCTTGGGGGGAGTCTATGGCTACACCTTC.

CDR3 in amino acids: CASSQGKWAKNIQYF. In DNA form, the CDR3 reads TGCGCCAGCAGCCAAGGGAAATGGGCCAAAAACATTCAGTACTTC. V and J are TRBV4-3 and TRBJ2-4, with no clear D. Trimming left V 1 base short and J 1 base short, with 8 bases between. CDR1 LGHNA and CDR2 YSLEER come from the germline V gene. This CDR3 comprises 15 residues.

The CDR3 nucleotides read TGCGCCAGCAGACAAATAGCGTCCAATGAGCAGTTCTTC. Its protein product is CASRQIASNEQFF. The chain has TRBV5-1 and TRBJ2-1, with D perhaps TRBD2 (5 bases). The CDR3 totals 13 residues. Germline CDR1 and CDR2: SGHRS and YFSETQ. Trimming stripped 5 bases from V and 6 bases from J, with 12 bases between.

This sequence joins TRBV20-1 and TRBJ1-5; 10 bases match TRBD1. V lost 7 bases and J lost 6; bases outside the gene matches: 6. CDR3 length: 13 residues. Germline lookup yields CDR1 DFQATT and CDR2 SNEGSKA (reference sequence). The CDR3 spells CSVSTGGVQPQHF. DNA of the CDR3: TGCAGTGTTTCGACAGGGGGCGTTCAGCCCCAGCATTTT.

This clonotype was recorded once. This chain uses TRBV7-2 with TRBJ2-5, with no clear D. The CDR3 extends over 14 amino acids. Trimming removed 4 bases from V and 2 bases from J, with 11 bases in between. CDR1 SGHTA and CDR2 FQGNSA come from the germline V gene. The CDR3 loop reads CASSSPGLQETQYF. CDR3 coding DNA: TGTGCCAGCAGCTCCCCGGGTCTTCAAGAGACCCAGTACTTC.

The CDR3: CASRMSMGSDGQETQYF. The CDR3 nucleotides are TGTGCCAGCAGAATGTCCATGGGGTCGGACGGGCAAGAGACCCAGTACTTC. V usage is TRBV6-1 and J usage is TRBJ2-5; D not certain. This CDR3 has 17 amino acids. Trimming left V 6 bases short and J 2 bases short, with 22 bases between. The germline CDR1 and CDR2 sequences are MNHNS and SASEGT.

The rearrangement joins TRBV5-1 to TRBJ2-3, with TRBD2 as a possible D gene (6 bases). Germline values: CDR1 SGHRS, CDR2 YFSETQ. The CDR3 is made up of 15 amino acids. V was clipped by 4 bases and J by 0 bases, with 12 bases between them. CDR3 residues: CASSVLAASTDTQYF. The CDR3 region has the DNA TGCGCCAGCAGCGTATTAGCGGCTAGCACAGATACGCAGTATTTT.

The chain links TRBV4-3 to TRBJ2-2; no clear D gene. The length of the CDR3 is 12 residues. Germline V lookup: CDR1 LGHNA, CDR2 YSLEER. Trimming took 8 bases from V and 7 from J, leaving 11 bases between them. This chain's CDR3 is CASGQRHGELFF. CDR3 nucleotide sequence: TGCGCCAGCGGTCAGCGCCACGGGGAGCTGTTTTTT.